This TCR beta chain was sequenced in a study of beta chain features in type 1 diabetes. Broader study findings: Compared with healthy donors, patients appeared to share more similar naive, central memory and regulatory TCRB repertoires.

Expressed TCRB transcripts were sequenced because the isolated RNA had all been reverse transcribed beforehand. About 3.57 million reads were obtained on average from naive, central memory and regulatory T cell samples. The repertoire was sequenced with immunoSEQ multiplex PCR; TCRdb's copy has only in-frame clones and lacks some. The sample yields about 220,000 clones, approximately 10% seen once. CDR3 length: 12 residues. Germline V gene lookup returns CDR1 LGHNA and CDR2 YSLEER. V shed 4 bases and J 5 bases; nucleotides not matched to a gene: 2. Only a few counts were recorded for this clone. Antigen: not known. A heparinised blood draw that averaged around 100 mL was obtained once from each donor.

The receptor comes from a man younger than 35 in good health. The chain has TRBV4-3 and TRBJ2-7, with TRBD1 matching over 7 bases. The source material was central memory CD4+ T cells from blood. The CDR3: CASSPTGDEQYF. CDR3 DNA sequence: TGCGCCAGCAGCCCCACAGGGGACGAGCAGTACTTC.